The 27 T cell receptor beta chains reported below all come from one sample, sequenced in a study of beta chain features in type 1 diabetes. The study reverse transcribed the entire isolated RNA, so it sequenced expressed TCRB transcripts. Method: immunoSEQ multiplex PCR; TCRdb's copy keeps in-frame clones and lacks some. The sample has 200,000 to 300,000 clones; around 26% are singletons. Material for sequencing was central memory CD4+ T cells from blood. These receptors all stem from a man under 40 in good health.

This clone occurred a few times. In DNA, the CDR3 is TGTGCCAGCAGCGTCCAGGGGACTGGCTACACCTTC. It specifies CASSVQGTGYTF. V is TRBV7-9 and J is TRBJ1-2, with D possibly TRBD1 on 6 matching bases. Trimming removed 5 bases from V and 7 bases from J, with 11 bases in between. Germline V gene sequence: CDR1 SEHNR, CDR2 FQNEAQ (reference sequence). The length of the CDR3 is 12 residues.

In this sample, this clone turned up a few times. The chain is built from TRBV18 and TRBJ2-5, with unresolved D. Between the trimmed V and J ends, which lost 6 bases and 3 bases, there was a span of 8 bases. The CDR3 is 12 amino acids. Germline loops: CDR1 KGHSH, CDR2 LQKENI. The CDR3 protein is CASSPAEETQYF. CDR3 bases: TGTGCCAGCTCCCCAGCCGAAGAGACCCAGTACTTC.

This clone was seen only once. V and J are TRBV15 and TRBJ2-5; 10 positions agree with TRBD1. This CDR3 has 15 amino acids. Trimming at V came to 1 base and at J to 5 bases, leaving 4 bases not matched to a gene. CDR1 is LNHNV, CDR2 YYDKDF, per germline (reference sequence). In DNA, the CDR3 is TGTGCCACCAGCAGAGCGACAGGGGGCGGTGAGACCCAGTACTTC. Its protein product is CATSRATGGGETQYF.

The chain joins TRBV5-4 to TRBJ2-3, with a tentative D call TRBD2 (5 bases). V shed 2 bases and J shed 2 bases, with 9 bases lying between them. Germline CDR1 SGHNT, CDR2 YYREEE (reference sequence). CDR3 length: 14 amino acids. In DNA, the CDR3 is TGTGCCAGCAGCTTAGAGGGCTCCACAGATACGCAGTATTTT. Its translation: CASSLEGSTDTQYF.

This clone was seen a few times. Just one base apart from a much larger clone, this may be a read error. The identical CDR3 is also encoded by other nucleotide sequences in the sample. This rearrangement joins TRBV30 to TRBJ1-6, with 11 nucleotides matching TRBD1. The length of the CDR3 is 14 residues. V shed 3 bases and J 10 bases; nucleotides not matched to a gene: 5. The germline V gene encodes CDR1 GTSNPN and CDR2 SVGIG (reference sequence). The CDR3 sequence is CAWSRGQGGSPLHF. CDR3 bases: TGTGCCTGGAGCCGGGGACAGGGGGGGTCACCCCTCCACTTT.

CDR3 amino acids: CASSGGTVPQETQYF. The CDR3 DNA sequence: TGTGCCAGCAGCGGCGGGACGGTCCCCCAAGAGACCCAGTACTTC. The chain recombines TRBV9 with TRBJ2-5, with D perhaps matching TRBD2 (6 bases). The V end lost 3 bases, the J end lost 1 base, and 13 bases lay between the germline ends. This CDR3 has 15 amino acids. Looked up from germline, CDR1 is SGDLS and CDR2 is YYNGEE. The entire variable domain, with the rest obtained from reference TRBV9 and TRBJ2-5, is as follows: DSGVTQTPKHLITATGQRVTLRCSPRSGDLSVYWYQQSLDQGLQFLIQYYNGEERAKGNILERFSAQQFPDLHSELNLSSLELGDSALYFCASSGGTVPQETQYFGPGTRLLVL.

This clone was detected only a few times. The chain carries TRBV6-5 and TRBJ2-1, with D perhaps matching TRBD2 (5 bases). V lost 6 bases and J 3 bases, leaving 9 bases between the germline ends. The CDR3 loop spans 13 amino acids. The V gene's germline CDR1 is MNHEY and CDR2 SVGAGI. The CDR3, as DNA: TGTGCCAGCAGCGACCGGGACTACAATGAGCAGTTCTTC. Translated: CASSDRDYNEQFF.

This clone occurred a few times. The chain recombines TRBV5-6 with TRBJ1-2, with TRBD1 matching over 7 bases. Germline CDR1 and CDR2: SGHDT and YYEEEE. The CDR3 has 14 residues. The ends lost 6 bases at V and 2 bases at J; junction bases unmatched: 7. The CDR3 coding sequence is TGTGCCAGCAACACGGGACAGATGAACTATGGCTACACCTTC. Translation gives CASNTGQMNYGYTF.

This clone was recorded at least ten times. This sequence joins TRBV7-8 and TRBJ2-1; 11 bases fit TRBD2. The V and J ends lost 1 base and 7 bases, in that order; junction bases with no gene match: 12. Germline loops: CDR1 SGHVS, CDR2 FQNEAQ. The CDR3 contains 18 residues. CDR3 sequence: CASSLVAGTSGRGNEQFF. CDR3 bases: TGTGCCAGCAGCTTAGTCGCCGGGACTAGCGGACGAGGGAATGAGCAGTTCTTC.

At least ten counts were recorded for this clone. V usage is TRBV25-1 and J usage is TRBJ2-2; no clear D. Germline-derived CDR1 and CDR2 are MGHDK and SYGVNS. V lost 4 bases and J 2 bases, leaving 8 bases between the germline ends. This CDR3 is built from 14 residues. The CDR3 sequence is CASSVLANTGELFF. The CDR3 DNA is TGTGCCAGCAGTGTACTGGCAAACACCGGGGAGCTGTTTTTT.

V usage is TRBV7-9 and J usage is TRBJ2-5; tentative D call: TRBD2 (6 bases). This CDR3 is built from 14 residues. The V gene lost 1 base and the J gene lost 4 bases, with 10 bases spanning the gap. CDR1 and CDR2 (germline): SEHNR, FQNEAQ (reference sequence). The CDR3 DNA reads TGTGCCAGCAGCTTAGTAGGGAGGAGAGAGACCCAGTACTTC. Its translation is CASSLVGRRETQYF. Drawing the rest from reference TRBV7-9 and TRBJ2-5, the complete variable domain is DTGVSQNPRHKITKRGQNVTFRCDPISEHNRLYWYRQTLGQGPEFLTYFQNEAQLEKSRLLSDRFSAERPKGSFSTLEIQRTEQGDSAMYLCASSLVGRRETQYFGPGTRLLVL.

V gene TRBV5-4 combines with J gene TRBJ1-1, with TRBD1 matching 9 bases. CDR1 and CDR2 (germline): SGHNT, YYREEE (reference sequence). After removal of 4 bases from V and 4 bases from J, the junction contained 5 bases not matched to a gene. The CDR3 extends over 14 amino acids. CDR3 in amino acids: CASSRTGEGTEAFF. The CDR3 nucleotides are TGTGCCAGCAGCAGGACAGGGGAGGGCACTGAAGCTTTCTTT.

A few counts support this clone. The chain combines TRBV30 with TRBJ2-7; 10 bases agree with TRBD2. The V segment lost 0 bases and the J segment 7 bases; nucleotides outside the gene matches: 6. This CDR3 spans 14 amino acids. Germline V gene sequence: CDR1 GTSNPN, CDR2 SVGIG (reference sequence). CDR3: CAWSVASGSKEQYF. The CDR3 coding sequence is TGTGCCTGGAGTGTGGCTAGCGGGAGCAAAGAGCAGTACTTC. Supplemented by reference TRBV30 and TRBJ2-7, the full variable domain reads SQTIHQWPATLVQPVGSPLSLECTVEGTSNPNLYWYRQAAGRGLQLLFYSVGIGQISSEVPQNLSASRPQDRQFILSSKKLLLSDSGFYLCAWSVASGSKEQYFGPGTRLTVT.

The genes are TRBV30 and TRBJ2-7, with D possibly being TRBD1 (5 bases). There are 12 residues in the CDR3. In germline, CDR1 is GTSNPN, CDR2 SVGIG (reference sequence). Trimming removed 1 base at V and 5 bases at J, with 9 bases between. In DNA, the CDR3 is TGTGCCTGGAGTGGTACAGGTCACGAGCAGTACTTC. Its translation is CAWSGTGHEQYF.

The genes are TRBV2 and TRBJ2-1; 8 bases fit TRBD2. Germline-derived CDR1 and CDR2 are SNHLY and FYNNEI. The V segment lost 4 bases and the J segment 9 bases; nucleotides outside the gene matches: 8. This CDR3 has 14 residues. CDR3 amino acids: CASSVGLARGEQFF. The CDR3 DNA reads as TGTGCCAGCAGTGTTGGACTAGCCAGGGGTGAGCAGTTCTTC.

This clone was counted between two and nine times. CDR3 DNA: TGTGCCAGCAGTACGCGGGACAGCGAAGCAGGCTACACCTTC. Encoded protein: CASSTRDSEAGYTF. The chain joins TRBV6-5 to TRBJ1-2; 7 bases fit TRBD1. CDR3 length equals 14 residues. Germline V CDR1 and CDR2: MNHEY, SVGAGI. V was pared by 5 bases and J by 8 bases, with 11 bases of the junction left unmatched.

The chain links TRBV7-9 to TRBJ2-5; TRBD1 aligns across 9 bases. This CDR3 has 16 amino acids. Germline V lookup: CDR1 SEHNR, CDR2 FQNEAQ (reference sequence). V shed 5 bases and J 5 bases; nucleotides not matched to a gene: 12. The CDR3 DNA reads TGTGCCAGCAGCCCACACCGGGACAGGGAGTCCGAGACCCAGTACTTC. Translation gives CASSPHRDRESETQYF.

V gene TRBV6-1 combines with J gene TRBJ2-1; 11 bases are a match to TRBD2. This CDR3 is built from 14 residues. Trimming at V came to 6 bases and at J to 8 bases, leaving 6 bases not matched to a gene. Germline V gene sequence: CDR1 MNHNS, CDR2 SASEGT. The CDR3 coding sequence is TGTGCCAGCAGGAGGACTAGCGGGTTCTATGAGCAGTTCTTC. It translates to CASRRTSGFYEQFF.

V usage is TRBV27 and J usage is TRBJ1-5, with D unclear. Germline assignment: CDR1 MNHEY and CDR2 SMNVEV (reference sequence). The V gene lost 6 bases and the J gene lost 0 bases, with 9 bases spanning the gap. CDR3 size: 14 residues. The CDR3 DNA sequence: TGTGCCAGCAGAAGTCAGGTTAGCAATCAGCCCCAGCATTTT. Translating gives CASRSQVSNQPQHF.

V usage is TRBV30 and J usage is TRBJ2-1; TRBD1 might be the D (5 bases). This CDR3 contains 14 residues. CDR1 is GTSNPN, CDR2 SVGIG, per germline (reference sequence). V was shortened by 4 bases and J by 2 bases, with 12 bases between the two germline ends. The CDR3 reads CAWTRQGTYNEQFF. CDR3 nucleotides: TGTGCCTGGACGAGGCAGGGAACCTACAATGAGCAGTTCTTC.

CDR3 DNA: TGTGCCTGGAGTGGGGGGAAAGGGTACGAGCAGTACTTC. Protein sequence: CAWSGGKGYEQYF. The chain recombines TRBV30 with TRBJ2-7, with D perhaps assigned TRBD1 or TRBD2 (5 bases each). CDR1 is GTSNPN, CDR2 SVGIG, per germline (reference sequence). The length of the CDR3 is 13 residues. V lost 1 base and J 4 bases, leaving 11 bases between the germline ends.

The chain employs TRBV6-5 and TRBJ1-1, with D perhaps matching TRBD1 (6 bases). Germline CDR1 is MNHEY and CDR2 is SVGAGI. CDR3 length equals 12 residues. Trimming removed 6 bases at V and 5 bases at J, with 10 bases between. CDR3 nucleotide sequence: TGTGCCAGCAGCGCCCAGGGGACTGAAGCTTTCTTT. Protein product: CASSAQGTEAFF.

The rearrangement uses TRBV27 and TRBJ1-2; 8 nucleotides agree with TRBD1. The CDR3 is 13 residues long. Germline V lookup: CDR1 MNHEY, CDR2 SMNVEV (reference sequence). With 5 bases clipped from V and 8 bases from J, the junction kept 7 bases outside the gene matches. The CDR3 reads CASSPGDRPGYTF. For the CDR3, the DNA is TGTGCCAGCAGTCCAGGGGACAGGCCGGGCTACACCTTC.

The V gene is TRBV27, the J gene TRBJ2-1, with D perhaps TRBD1 (5 bases). V was trimmed by 5 bases and J by 6 bases, leaving 14 bases between them. The CDR3 is 14 amino acids. Germline V gene sequence: CDR1 MNHEY, CDR2 SMNVEV (reference sequence). CDR3 sequence (DNA): TGTGCCAGCAGTGGGCTTCAGGGTAGCAATGAGCAGTTCTTC. It encodes CASSGLQGSNEQFF.

V usage is TRBV7-2 and J usage is TRBJ1-5; perhaps TRBD1 as D (5 bases). V dropped 5 bases and J dropped 7 bases, with 12 bases sitting between them. Germline values: CDR1 SGHTA, CDR2 FQGNSA. The CDR3 has 13 residues. The DNA for the CDR3 is TGTGCCAGCAGCCCCGACAGTGACCAGCCCCAGCATTTT. Amino acids: CASSPDSDQPQHF.

This clone was seen a few times. The chain couples TRBV5-4 to TRBJ2-7; TRBD2 agrees at 9 bases. The length of the CDR3 is 15 residues. Trimming removed 3 bases from V and 4 bases from J; junction bases left unmatched: 8. CDR1 SGHNT and CDR2 YYREEE come from the germline V gene (reference sequence). The chain's CDR3 is CASSYRLADTYEQYF. The DNA of the CDR3 is TGTGCCAGCAGCTATAGACTAGCGGACACGTACGAGCAGTACTTC.

The chain uses TRBV15 and TRBJ2-5, with D uncertain. Germline CDR1 and CDR2: LNHNV and YYDKDF (reference sequence). Trimming removed 1 base from V and 7 bases from J, with 7 bases in between. The CDR3 covers 12 residues. The CDR3 spells CATSRARGTQYF. The DNA of the CDR3 is TGTGCCACCAGCAGAGCCCGAGGGACCCAGTACTTC. Combining the CDR3 with reference TRBV15 and TRBJ2-5 gives the whole variable domain DAMVIQNPRYQVTQFGKPVTLSCSQTLNHNVMYWYQQKSSQAPKLLFHYYDKDFNNEADTPDNFQSRRPNTSFCFLDIRSPGLGDTAMYLCATSRARGTQYFGPGTRLLVL.